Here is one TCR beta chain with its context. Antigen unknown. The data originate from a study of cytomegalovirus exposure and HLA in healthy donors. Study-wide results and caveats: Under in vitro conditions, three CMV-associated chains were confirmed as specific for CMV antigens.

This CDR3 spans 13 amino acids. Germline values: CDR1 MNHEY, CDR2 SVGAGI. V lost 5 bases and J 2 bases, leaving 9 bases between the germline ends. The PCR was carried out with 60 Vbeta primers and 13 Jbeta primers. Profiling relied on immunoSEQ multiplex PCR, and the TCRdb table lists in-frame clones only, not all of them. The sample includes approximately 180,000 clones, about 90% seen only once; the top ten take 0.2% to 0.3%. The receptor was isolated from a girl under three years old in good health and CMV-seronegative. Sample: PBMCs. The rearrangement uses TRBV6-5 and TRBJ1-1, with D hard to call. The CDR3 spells CASSRTGNTEAFF. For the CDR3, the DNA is TGTGCCAGCAGTCGGACGGGAAACACTGAAGCTTTCTTT.